This is a list of T cell receptor beta chains from one sample in a study of T cells after yellow fever vaccination. TCRdb itself ran the 5' RACE reads through MiXCR, one entry per CDR3 protein. The table includes 100,000 to 150,000 distinct CDR3 sequences, 12% to 15% detected once. The source was CD8+ T cells sorted from PBMCs, collected 5 days after the yellow fever booster vaccination. All receptors come from a man aged 18 to 29 who received the YFV17D yellow fever vaccine. Both conserved end residues are part of each CDR3. A D gene is named only where the DNA matches it firmly. Where a row states a size, it is once, few, many or the class of an expanded clone; other rows omit it.

V gene,clone size,CDR3 length,J gene,D gene,CDR3 protein,CDR3 DNA
TRBV6-5,few,16,TRBJ2-3,TRBD2,CASSYLAGTLTDTQYF,TGTGCCAGCAGTTACTTAGCGGGCACCCTCACAGATACGCAGTATTTT
TRBV7-9,few,16,TRBJ2-3,TRBD2,CASSSIQAGFTDTQYF,TGTGCCAGCAGCTCCATCCAAGCGGGATTCACAGATACGCAGTATTTT
TRBV6-6,many,14,TRBJ2-6,NA,CASYTITGANVLTF,TGTGCCAGCTACACAATAACTGGGGCCAACGTCCTGACTTTC
TRBV27,few,16,TRBJ2-4,NA,CASSPRLSRGGDIQYF,TGTGCCAGCAGTCCCCGTTTGTCCAGGGGGGGAGACATTCAGTACTTC
TRBV5-1,few,16,TRBJ1-1,NA,CASTQRGGRLNTEAFF,TGCGCCAGCACACAAAGGGGGGGAAGATTGAACACTGAAGCTTTCTTT
TRBV6-2/TRBV6-3,few,15,TRBJ1-2,TRBD1,CASRGPDRGVNGYTF,TGTGCCAGCAGAGGACCCGACAGGGGCGTCAATGGCTACACCTTC
TRBV5-5,few,11,TRBJ2-7,NA,CASSLSHEQYF,TGTGCCAGCAGCTTGTCCCACGAGCAGTACTTC
TRBV12-3/TRBV12-4,NA,16,TRBJ2-5,TRBD1,CASSFDRGTVWETQYF,TGTGCCAGCAGTTTTGACAGGGGAACTGTATGGGAGACCCAGTACTTC
TRBV7-2,few,14,TRBJ1-4,NA,CASSLQGSAEKLFF,TGTGCCAGCAGCTTACAGGGGTCGGCGGAAAAACTGTTTTTT
TRBV11-3,few,13,TRBJ2-5,NA,CASSAPGEETQYF,TGTGCCAGCAGCGCCCCCGGTGAAGAGACCCAGTACTTC
TRBV7-9,few,15,TRBJ2-7,TRBD1,CASSLADRPPDEQYF,TGTGCCAGCAGCTTGGCGGACAGGCCTCCGGACGAGCAGTACTTC
TRBV20-1,NA,15,TRBJ1-5,NA,CSAEASGGLNGPQHF,TGCAGTGCCGAAGCCAGCGGGGGGTTGAACGGGCCCCAGCATTTT
TRBV11-1,NA,13,TRBJ2-5,NA,CASSADLEETQYF,TGTGCCAGCAGCGCCGACTTGGAAGAGACCCAGTACTTC
TRBV29-1,NA,12,TRBJ2-7,NA,CSVEDNRIEQYF,TGCAGCGTTGAAGATAATAGGATTGAGCAGTACTTC
TRBV12-3/TRBV12-4,few,17,TRBJ1-5,NA,CASSLKVSENLGQPQHF,TGTGCCAGCAGTTTAAAGGTTTCGGAGAACTTAGGTCAGCCCCAGCATTTT
TRBV20-1,few,13,TRBJ1-1,NA,CSARDQRETEAFF,TGCAGTGCTAGGGACCAAAGGGAGACTGAAGCTTTCTTT
TRBV25-1,NA,15,TRBJ1-1,NA,CASSESPGTGTEAFF,TGTGCCAGCAGTGAATCACCAGGGACGGGCACTGAAGCTTTCTTT
TRBV4-3,NA,16,TRBJ2-3,TRBD2,CASSQGVPSGTDTQYF,TGCGCCAGCAGCCAAGGAGTTCCTAGCGGGACCGATACGCAGTATTTT
TRBV2,many,13,TRBJ2-7,NA,CATTGTLTYEQYF,TGTGCCACCACCGGGACACTGACCTACGAGCAGTACTTC
TRBV20-1,NA,14,TRBJ2-4,NA,CSAPGPTPVDIQYF,TGCAGTGCCCCTGGGCCCACCCCTGTCGACATTCAGTACTTC
TRBV7-8,few,11,TRBJ2-1,NA,CASSQNNEQFF,TGTGCCAGCAGCCAGAACAATGAGCAGTTCTTC
TRBV4-3,few,15,TRBJ2-1,TRBD2,CASSQGWSGKPEQFF,TGCGCCAGCAGCCAAGGTTGGAGCGGGAAACCTGAGCAGTTCTTC
TRBV30,NA,12,TRBJ2-2,NA,CAWTRSGGELFF,TGTGCCTGGACGAGGTCGGGCGGGGAGCTGTTTTTT
TRBV4-1,NA,16,TRBJ2-7,NA,CASSQEIAATSYEQYF,TGCGCCAGCAGCCAAGAAATAGCGGCGACCTCCTACGAGCAGTACTTC
TRBV6-2/TRBV6-3,few,15,TRBJ2-3,NA,CASSYFPQGQDTQYF,TGTGCCAGCAGTTACTTCCCCCAGGGGCAAGATACGCAGTATTTT
TRBV4-3,NA,14,TRBJ2-3,NA,CASSQGEIPDTQYF,TGCGCCAGCAGCCAGGGGGAGATACCAGATACGCAGTATTTT
TRBV5-1,NA,16,TRBJ1-2,NA,CASSAEQGSGSYGYTF,TGCGCCAGCAGCGCGGAACAGGGAAGTGGGTCTTATGGCTACACCTTC
TRBV20-1,NA,13,TRBJ2-5,NA,CSARVSTWETQYF,TGCAGTGCTAGAGTCAGTACCTGGGAGACCCAGTACTTC
TRBV7-8,NA,16,TRBJ2-3,TRBD1,CASSFGTGGYTDTQYF,TGTGCCAGCAGCTTCGGGACAGGAGGTTACACAGATACGCAGTATTTT
TRBV5-5,few,19,TRBJ2-6,NA,CASSLLGQGGSSGANVLTF,TGTGCCAGCAGCCTTCTTGGACAAGGGGGGAGCTCTGGGGCCAACGTCCTGACTTTC
TRBV6-5,NA,15,TRBJ1-1,TRBD1,CASSYSAGGFTEAFF,TGTGCCAGCAGTTACTCGGCAGGGGGCTTCACTGAAGCTTTCTTT
TRBV5-1,few,13,TRBJ2-3,NA,CASSSWGTDTQYF,TGCGCCAGCAGCTCGTGGGGAACAGATACGCAGTATTTT
TRBV7-2,few,15,TRBJ1-5,TRBD1,CASSPRDRSNQPQHF,TGTGCCAGCAGCCCACGGGACAGGAGCAATCAGCCCCAGCATTTT
TRBV12-3/TRBV12-4,NA,11,TRBJ2-1,NA,CASEQGNEQFF,TGTGCCAGCGAACAGGGAAATGAGCAGTTCTTC
TRBV4-1,few,12,TRBJ2-2,TRBD2,CASRGGFGELFF,TGCGCCAGCAGGGGGGGGTTCGGGGAGCTGTTTTTT
TRBV4-3,NA,20,TRBJ2-1,NA,CASSQWAAGDRGDVSHEQFF,TGCGCCAGCAGCCAATGGGCCGCTGGGGACCGCGGCGACGTCTCTCATGAGCAGTTCTTC
TRBV28,few,11,TRBJ2-3,NA,CASKGTDTQYF,TGTGCCAGCAAGGGGACAGATACGCAGTATTTT
TRBV7-3,once,15,TRBJ2-1,NA,CASSSYPGVGNEQFF,TGTGCCAGCAGCTCGTACCCTGGAGTCGGCAATGAGCAGTTCTTC
TRBV6-5,NA,18,TRBJ2-4,NA,CASLPPMGPTKRGNIQYF,TGTGCCAGCCTCCCCCCCATGGGACCTACGAAAAGGGGCAACATTCAGTACTTC
TRBV6-1,few,15,TRBJ2-1,TRBD2,CASSEAPSGLNEQFF,TGTGCCAGCAGTGAAGCCCCTAGCGGACTAAATGAGCAGTTCTTC
TRBV6-2/TRBV6-3,NA,11,TRBJ2-2,NA,CASSPVGELFF,TGTGCCAGCAGTCCTGTCGGGGAGCTGTTTTTT
TRBV18,NA,17,TRBJ2-7,TRBD2,CASSPPPASGVSYEQYF,TGTGCCAGCTCCCCACCTCCGGCGAGCGGGGTCTCCTACGAGCAGTACTTC
TRBV19,NA,14,TRBJ2-1,NA,CASRLAGRNNEQFF,TGTGCCAGTAGGCTAGCCGGGCGTAACAATGAGCAGTTCTTC